The T cell receptor (beta chain) under discussion was sequenced for a study of T cells in Graves' hyperthyroidism and ophthalmopathy. This clonotype came up a few times. No antigen is known for it. The CDR3 sequence is 15 residues long. With V trimmed by 0 bases and J by 2 bases, 1 base remained unmatched. Germline V gives CDR1 SGDLS, CDR2 YYNGEE. Using RNA transcripts as the source, TCR beta CDR3 regions were amplified. The HTBI primer set drove a first-round RT-PCR of the TCR CDR3. TCRdb ran MiXCR on the multiplex PCR reads and lists one entry per CDR3 protein. The profile shows a few hundred thousand distinct CDR3 sequences, over 15% of them singletons. Broader study findings: Appearing also in blood were most of the thyroid clonotypes expanded above 0.001.

The origin of this receptor is a woman aged 45 to 65 with Graves' hyperthyroidism. The genes are TRBV9 and TRBJ2-2, with 7 bases fitting TRBD2. Material: blood. CDR3 amino acids: CASSVGGGNTGELFF. In DNA form, the CDR3 reads TGTGCCAGCAGCGTAGGCGGGGGAAACACCGGGGAGCTGTTTTTT. The full variable domain, in which reference TRBV9 and TRBJ2-2 provide the parts outside the CDR3, is DSGVTQTPKHLITATGQRVTLRCSPRSGDLSVYWYQQSLDQGLQFLIQYYNGEERAKGNILERFSAQQFPDLHSELNLSSLELGDSALYFCASSVGGGNTGELFFGEGSRLTVL.